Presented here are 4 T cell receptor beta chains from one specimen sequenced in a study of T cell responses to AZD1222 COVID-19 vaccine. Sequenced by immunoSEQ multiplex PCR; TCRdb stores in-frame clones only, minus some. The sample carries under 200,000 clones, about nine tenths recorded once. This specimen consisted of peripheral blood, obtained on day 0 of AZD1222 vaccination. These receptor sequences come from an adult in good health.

As DNA, the CDR3 is TGTGCCACCAGCACCCTGGCGGGGGCCTCCTACAATGAGCAGTTCTTC. Encoded protein: CATSTLAGASYNEQFF. The rearrangement uses TRBV15 and TRBJ2-1; D is perhaps TRBD2 (7 bases). V was trimmed by 4 bases and J by 0 bases, leaving 13 bases between them. The CDR3 has 16 residues. Looked up from germline, CDR1 is LNHNV and CDR2 is YYDKDF (reference sequence).

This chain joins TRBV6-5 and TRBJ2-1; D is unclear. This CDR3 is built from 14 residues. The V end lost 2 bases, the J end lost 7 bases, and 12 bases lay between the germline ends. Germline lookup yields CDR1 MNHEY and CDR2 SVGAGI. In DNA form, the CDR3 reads TGTGCCAGCAGTTACGACCGGGTTCGGAATGAGCAGTTCTTC. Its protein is CASSYDRVRNEQFF.

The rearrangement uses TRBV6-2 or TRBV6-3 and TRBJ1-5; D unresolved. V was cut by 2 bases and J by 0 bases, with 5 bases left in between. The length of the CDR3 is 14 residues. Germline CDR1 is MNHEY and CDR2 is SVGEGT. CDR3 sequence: CASSYGVSNQPQHF. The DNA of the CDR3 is TGTGCCAGCAGTTACGGGGTTAGCAATCAGCCCCAGCATTTT.

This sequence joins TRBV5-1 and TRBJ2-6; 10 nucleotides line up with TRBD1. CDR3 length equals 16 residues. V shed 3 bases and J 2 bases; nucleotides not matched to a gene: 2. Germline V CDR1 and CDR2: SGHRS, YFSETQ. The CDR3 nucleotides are TGCGCCAGCAGCTCCGGGACAGGGGCTGGGGCCAACGTCCTGACTTTC. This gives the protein CASSSGTGAGANVLTF.